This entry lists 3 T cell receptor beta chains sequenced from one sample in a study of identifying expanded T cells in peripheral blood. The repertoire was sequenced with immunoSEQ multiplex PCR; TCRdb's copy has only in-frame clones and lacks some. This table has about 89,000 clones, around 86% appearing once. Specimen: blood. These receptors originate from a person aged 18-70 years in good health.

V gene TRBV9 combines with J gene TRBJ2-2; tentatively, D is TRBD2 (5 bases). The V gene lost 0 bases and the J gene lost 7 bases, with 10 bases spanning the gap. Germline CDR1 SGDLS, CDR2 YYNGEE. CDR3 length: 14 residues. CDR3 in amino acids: CASSVEVRDGELFF. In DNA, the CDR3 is TGTGCCAGCAGCGTAGAGGTACGGGACGGGGAGCTGTTTTTT.

The CDR3 nucleotides are TGTGCCAGCTCACGGGTAGCGGACAGCGATAACTATGGCTACACCTTC. Protein product: CASSRVADSDNYGYTF. The chain is built from TRBV18 and TRBJ1-2; D perhaps matches TRBD1 (6 bases). Germline CDR1 reads KGHSH; CDR2 reads LQKENI. Deletions cut 4 bases from V and 1 base from J, with 16 bases between. CDR3 length: 16 amino acids.

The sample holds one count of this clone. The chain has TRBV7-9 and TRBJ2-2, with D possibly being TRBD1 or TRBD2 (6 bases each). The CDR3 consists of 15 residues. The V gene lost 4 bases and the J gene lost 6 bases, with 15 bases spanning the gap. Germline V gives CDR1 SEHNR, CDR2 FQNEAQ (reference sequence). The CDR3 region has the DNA TGTGCCAGCAGCTCCTCCGTGGGGGGCCCCGGGGAGCTGTTTTTT. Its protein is CASSSSVGGPGELFF.